This note documents a single T cell receptor (beta chain) sequence. Its antigen specificity is not known. No quality values exist for individual bases; no much larger clone is one base distant. These data are taken from a study of T cell changes during pregnancy in multiple sclerosis (dated by TCRdb to about 2019). Study-level background: The study looked at changes in the T cell repertoire across pregnancy in women with multiple sclerosis.

Libraries were constructed by the immunoSEQ multiplex PCR assay. The source is immuneACCESS, and TCRdb retained only in-frame sequences with V and J called. Part of the clones is not carried over; for the studies checked, unresolved V genes explain less than half of this, and the remainder is unexplained. The sample table shows more than 50,000 clones, and less than 95% are seen once. The ten largest clonotypes hold under 3% of the sample. Its CDR3 holds 15 amino acids, cysteine through phenylalanine. The sequence is cut down to CDR3 DNA, 45 bases in frame from base 1. A distance of 13 bases separates the germline ends of V and J, which lose 3 bases and 2 bases respectively. CDR1 SGHAT and CDR2 FQNNGV are derived from the germline V gene.

This specimen was CD8+ T cells from peripheral blood mononuclear cells, taken after pregnancy. This TCR was sampled from a female donor with multiple sclerosis, enrolled in a pregnancy study. Recombination linked TRBV11-2 to TRBJ1-2; the D gene is not confidently resolved. The DNA is as follows: TGTGCCAGCAGCTTTTCGGGAAGCGGAAACTATGGCTACACCTTC. Its product reads: CASSFSGSGNYGYTF. Here the CDR3 is joined to the reference TRBV11-2 and TRBJ1-2 genes, and the full variable domain is: EAGVAQSPRYKIIEKRQSVAFWCNPISGHATLYWYQQILGQGPKLLIQFQNNGVVDDSQLPKDRFSAERLKGVDSTLKIQPAKLEDSAVYLCASSFSGSGNYGYTFGSGTRLTVV.